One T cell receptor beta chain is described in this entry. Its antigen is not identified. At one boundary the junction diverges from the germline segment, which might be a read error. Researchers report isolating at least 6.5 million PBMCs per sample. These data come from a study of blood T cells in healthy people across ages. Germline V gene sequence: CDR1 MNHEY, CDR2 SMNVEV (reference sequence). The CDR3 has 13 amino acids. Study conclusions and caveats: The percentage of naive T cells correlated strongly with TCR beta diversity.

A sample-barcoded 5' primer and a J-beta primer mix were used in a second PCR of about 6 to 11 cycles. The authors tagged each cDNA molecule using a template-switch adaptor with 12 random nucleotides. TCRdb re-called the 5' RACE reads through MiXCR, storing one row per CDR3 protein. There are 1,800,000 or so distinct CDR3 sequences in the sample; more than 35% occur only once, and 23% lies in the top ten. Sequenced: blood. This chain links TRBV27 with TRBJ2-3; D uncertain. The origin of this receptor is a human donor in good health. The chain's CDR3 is CTSSPYSTDTQYF. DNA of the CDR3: TGTACCAGCAGTCCATACAGCACAGATACGCAGTATTTT.